This is a list of T cell receptor beta chains from one sample in a study of glioma-infiltrating T cells after dendritic cell vaccination. Some clones are missing from TCRdb's copy, which holds only in-frame ones; the method was immunoSEQ multiplex PCR. The sample has approximately 50,000 clones; 75% to 90% are singletons. The input for sequencing was blood, taken after dendritic cell vaccination. These TCRs come from a human donor with glioblastoma. CDR3s include the opening cysteine and the closing phenylalanine or tryptophan. Each record gives: D gene, V gene, J gene, clone size, CDR3 protein, CDR3 DNA. The D gene is left open where the match is weak. A clone size is listed for some rows: how often the clone was seen (once, few, many), or a class if it is expanded.

NA	TRBV11-2	TRBJ2-5	NA	CASSNHREETQYF	TGTGCCAGCAGCAACCACAGGGAGGAGACCCAGTACTTC
NA	TRBV29-1	TRBJ2-1	NA	CSVIRGYNEQFF	TGCAGCGTTATTAGGGGCTACAATGAGCAGTTCTTC
TRBD2	TRBV9	TRBJ2-2	NA	CASSLTSGRAPNTGELFF	TGTGCCAGCAGCCTGACTAGCGGGAGGGCCCCGAACACCGGGGAGCTGTTTTTT
NA	TRBV9	TRBJ2-3	NA	CASSPRDVTDTQYF	TGTGCCAGCAGCCCGCGGGACGTCACAGATACGCAGTATTTT
TRBD1	TRBV7-3	TRBJ1-6	NA	CASSSGQGSPLHF	TGTGCCAGCAGCTCCGGACAGGGGTCACCCCTCCACTTT
NA	TRBV2	TRBJ1-5	NA	CASSGTSSNQPQHF	TGTGCCAGCAGCGGGACATCGAGCAATCAGCCCCAGCATTTT
NA	TRBV2	TRBJ1-5	NA	CASSDPRGNQPQHF	TGTGCCAGCAGTGACCCCCGCGGGAATCAGCCCCAGCATTTT
NA	TRBV7-2	TRBJ1-3	NA	CASSPDGHSGNTIYF	TGTGCCAGCAGTCCAGACGGACATTCTGGAAACACCATATATTTT
TRBD2	TRBV7-6	TRBJ2-1	NA	CASSLKGILAGANEQFF	TGTGCCAGCAGCTTAAAGGGTATACTAGCGGGAGCCAATGAGCAGTTCTTC
TRBD2	TRBV4-3	TRBJ2-1	NA	CASSEGLAGANEQFF	TGCGCCAGCAGCGAGGGACTAGCGGGAGCGAATGAGCAGTTCTTC
NA	TRBV6-5	TRBJ1-6	NA	CASSLWGPEHSPLHF	TGTGCCAGCAGTCTCTGGGGGCCGGAGCATTCACCCCTCCACTTT
TRBD1	TRBV11-3	TRBJ2-7	NA	CASSLGSGSTGEQYF	TGTGCCAGCAGCTTGGGCAGCGGATCGACAGGGGAGCAGTACTTC
TRBD1	TRBV9	TRBJ1-3	NA	CASSGKTGFQGNTIYF	TGTGCCAGCAGCGGAAAGACAGGGTTTCAGGGAAACACCATATATTTT
NA	TRBV30	TRBJ2-6	NA	CAWSYQLRSGANVLTF	TGTGCCTGGAGTTATCAATTGAGGTCTGGGGCCAACGTCCTGACTTTC
TRBD2	TRBV11-2	TRBJ2-5	once	CASSPGTSAQETQYF	TGTGCCAGCAGCCCGGGGACTAGCGCACAAGAGACCCAGTACTTC
TRBD1	TRBV27	TRBJ2-5	few	CASRKGQNQETQYF	TGTGCCAGCAGGAAGGGACAGAACCAAGAGACCCAGTACTTC
TRBD1	TRBV14	TRBJ2-5	NA	CASSHRTGWHQETQYF	TGTGCCAGCAGCCACCGGACAGGGTGGCACCAAGAGACCCAGTACTTC
NA	TRBV7-3	TRBJ2-1	NA	CASSLIGGDPAHEQFF	TGTGCCAGCAGCTTAATCGGAGGAGATCCGGCCCATGAGCAGTTCTTC
TRBD2	TRBV30	TRBJ2-7	NA	CACYRLAGGNEQYF	TGTGCCTGTTACCGACTAGCGGGAGGTAACGAGCAGTACTTC
TRBD1	TRBV9	TRBJ2-2	NA	CASSVSGVRGRTGELFF	TGTGCCAGCAGCGTATCGGGCGTGAGGGGGCGGACCGGGGAGCTGTTTTTT
TRBD2	TRBV7-8	TRBJ2-7	NA	CASSQTAGVFHEQYF	TGTGCCAGCAGCCAAACAGCGGGAGTTTTCCACGAGCAGTACTTC
TRBD1	TRBV25-1	TRBJ2-3	NA	CASSEFRQGRADTQYF	TGTGCCAGCAGTGAATTCCGACAGGGCCGAGCAGATACGCAGTATTTT
NA	TRBV19	TRBJ1-3	NA	CASMSLVGNTIYF	TGTGCCAGCATGAGCCTAGTTGGAAACACCATATATTTT
TRBD1	TRBV19	TRBJ1-4	NA	CASKKGARNEKLFF	TGTGCCAGTAAAAAGGGGGCGAGGAATGAAAAACTGTTTTTT
NA	TRBV6-6	TRBJ1-1	NA	CASTWGGYTEAFF	TGTGCCAGCACCTGGGGGGGGTACACTGAAGCTTTCTTT
NA	TRBV30	TRBJ2-7	NA	CAWNGQTYEQYF	TGTGCCTGGAATGGGCAGACCTACGAGCAGTACTTC
NA	TRBV6-5	TRBJ2-2	NA	CASSYRRGPTGELFF	TGTGCCAGCAGTTACCGCAGGGGTCCCACCGGGGAGCTGTTTTTT
TRBD1	TRBV19	TRBJ1-5	once	CASSIWDRGPWQPQHF	TGTGCCAGTAGTATATGGGACAGGGGGCCGTGGCAGCCCCAGCATTTT
NA	TRBV5-1	TRBJ2-1	NA	CASSLAWRTEDNEQFF	TGCGCCAGCAGCTTGGCCTGGCGGACAGAAGACAATGAGCAGTTCTTC
NA	TRBV5-8	TRBJ1-1	NA	CASSLVETEAFF	TGTGCCAGCAGCTTGGTGGAGACTGAAGCTTTCTTT